Listed here is a single TCR beta chain. Its antigen is not known. This may stem from a read error, because a much larger clone lies one nucleotide away. The sample comes from a study of molecular identifiers for immune sequencing clone quantification. The wider study: Five portions were made in replicates from RNA of 20,000 or 100,000 naive CD8 cells, and four underwent sequencing.

Study results and caveats: In a background of roughly 970,000 naive cells, spiked Jurkat TCR RNA from one cell was reportedly detectable.

TCRdb reanalysed the PCR reads using MiXCR and keeps one entry per CDR3 protein. The sample shows 55,000 to 75,000 distinct CDR3 sequences, around 20% of them seen only once. The CDR3 runs to 12 residues. The germline V gene has CDR1 MNHEY and CDR2 SMNVEV (reference sequence). Losses at the gene ends were 6 bases for V and 7 bases for J; bases not matched to a gene: 5. This receptor was identified in a human donor in good health. Some libraries in this study had Jurkat cell RNA spiked in. The sample was naive CD8+ T cells from blood, with Jurkat cell RNA spiked in. Stated subset: FACS-sorted CD8+CD4-CCR7+CD45RA+ naive T cells. This chain connects TRBV27 to TRBJ2-7, with 8 positions matching TRBD2. The CDR3 DNA is TGTGCCAGCAGCCTACGGGGGGGGGAGCAGTACTTC. Residues: CASSLRGGEQYF.